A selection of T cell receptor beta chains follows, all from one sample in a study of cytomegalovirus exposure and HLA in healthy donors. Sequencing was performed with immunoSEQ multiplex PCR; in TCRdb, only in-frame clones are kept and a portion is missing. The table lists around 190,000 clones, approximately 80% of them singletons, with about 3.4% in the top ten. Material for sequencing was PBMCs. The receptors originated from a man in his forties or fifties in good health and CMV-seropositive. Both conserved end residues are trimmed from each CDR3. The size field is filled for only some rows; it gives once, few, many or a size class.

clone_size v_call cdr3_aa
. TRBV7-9 ASSLRRDNQETQY
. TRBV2 ASAPGANTEAF
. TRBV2 ASSGNGQGGETQY
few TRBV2 ASSPQAKQY
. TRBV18 ASSGGLLNTGELF
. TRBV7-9 ASSPRGTSGGSGANVLT
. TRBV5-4 ASSFVFAGETQY
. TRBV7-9 ASSRENGYT
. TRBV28 AGGREETQY
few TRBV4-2 ASSQVGGTGELF
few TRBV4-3 ASSQETLGLASYNEQF
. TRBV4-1 ASSQARGYGYT
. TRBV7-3 ASSLMGQGTYEQY
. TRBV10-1 ASRLRGDYNSSYEQY
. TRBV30 AWSLKGTGASLTEAF
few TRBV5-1 ASSVRNGGYEQY
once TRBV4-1 ASSPQTGGTEKLF
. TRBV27 ASRIQGSTYEQY
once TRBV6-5 ASSYSVGTGPGELF
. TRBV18 ASSPGELTEAF
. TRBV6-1 ASFWDRGRQPQH
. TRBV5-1 ASSSVMYSNQPQH
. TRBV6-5 ASSSRSSREQF
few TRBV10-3 AIKFRTGGLSYEQY
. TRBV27 ASSAIQGIPLSGANVLT
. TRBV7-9 ASSLVRVSQETQY
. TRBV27 ASSGTAYGYT
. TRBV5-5 ASSLRQQETQY
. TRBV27 ASRRLNTDTQY
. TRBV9 ASSVGTGAEAF
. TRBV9 ASSPGDRSSYEQY
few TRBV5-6 ASSLLGLDGYT
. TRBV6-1 ASRMTGGTNYGYT
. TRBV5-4 ASSLRGGHTDTQY
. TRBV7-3 ASSSRAGEETQY
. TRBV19 ASSTLDNANEQY
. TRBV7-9 ASRLWTSGKEDTQY
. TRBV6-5 ASSQQQGIGSPLH
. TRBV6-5 ASSNYGELF
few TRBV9 ASVADLTGELF
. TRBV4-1 ASSPWGLAGYNEQF
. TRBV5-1 ASSSPLTGGAHGYT
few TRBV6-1 ASSDQQGSSGNTIY
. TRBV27 ASSLRGWETQY